One sample yielded the 13 T cell receptor beta chains listed below, sequenced in a study of siplizumab effects on memory and regulatory T cells. Profiled with immunoSEQ multiplex PCR; TCRdb holds only in-frame clones, not every one. The data show under 110,000 clones, approximately 91% seen once. Sequencing used non-Treg CD4+ T cells sorted from blood. The source is a human donor in good health.

The chain links TRBV7-3 to TRBJ2-2, with TRBD2 as a possible D gene (6 bases). The CDR3 extends over 20 amino acids. The V end was cut by 3 bases, the J end by 3 bases, with 26 bases between. Germline CDR1 is SGHTA and CDR2 is FQGTGA. The CDR3 nucleotides are TGTGCCAGCAGCTTCCGTGCCGCGGCTAGCGCTCGAGTGGACACCGGGGAGCTGTTTTTT. Its protein product is CASSFRAAASARVDTGELFF.

The chain couples TRBV5-8 to TRBJ2-1; D may be TRBD2 (6 bases). CDR1 and CDR2 from the germline V gene are SGHTS and YDEGEE. The CDR3 has 14 amino acids. Trimming removed 5 bases from V and 7 bases from J, with 16 bases in between. The CDR3 region has the DNA TGTGCCAGCAGGATGGTTGGAGGGCGGAATGAGCAGTTCTTC. Translating it yields CASRMVGGRNEQFF.

The CDR3 protein is CASSLGLGTLPDTQYF. The CDR3 DNA sequence: TGTGCCAGCAGCTTAGGGCTGGGGACTCTACCCGATACGCAGTATTTT. This chain links TRBV11-3 with TRBJ2-3; D might be TRBD2 (6 bases). The length of the CDR3 is 16 residues. Deletions cut 1 base from V and 6 bases from J, with 17 bases between. Germline CDR1 and CDR2: SGHNT and YENEEA.

The chain joins TRBV28 to TRBJ2-5; a possible D gene is TRBD2 (6 bases). Germline CDR1 and CDR2: MDHEN and SYDVKM. Trimming left V 3 bases short and J 5 bases short, with 13 bases between. This CDR3 spans 14 amino acids. CDR3 protein: CASSLHGSGETQYF. For the CDR3, the DNA is TGTGCCAGCAGTTTGCACGGGAGTGGGGAGACCCAGTACTTC.

V and J are TRBV27 and TRBJ1-4; no clear D. The CDR3 runs to 16 residues. The V end lost 8 bases, the J end lost 0 bases, and 16 bases lay between the germline ends. Germline V lookup: CDR1 MNHEY, CDR2 SMNVEV (reference sequence). The CDR3 region is CASLTGHHPTNEKLFF. The CDR3 DNA is TGTGCCAGCCTTACCGGGCACCACCCAACTAATGAAAAACTGTTTTTT.

The rearrangement uses TRBV6-1 and TRBJ1-4; D is undetermined. Per germline, CDR1 MNHNS and CDR2 SASEGT. The germline V and J ends were trimmed by 1 base and 3 bases, with 6 bases remaining between them. This CDR3 contains 14 residues. This CDR3 is CASSEGGANEKLFF. DNA of the CDR3: TGTGCCAGCAGTGAAGGCGGGGCTAATGAAAAACTGTTTTTT.

The chain couples TRBV10-2 to TRBJ2-5; D tentatively fits TRBD1 or TRBD2 (6 bases each). The CDR3 has 14 residues. Germline V gene data show CDR1 as WSHSY and CDR2 as SAAADI. Trimming took 3 bases from V and 1 from J, leaving 9 bases between them. The CDR3 region is CASSEGGGQETQYF. DNA of the CDR3: TGCGCCAGCAGTGAAGGAGGGGGCCAAGAGACCCAGTACTTC.

V usage is TRBV6-5 and J usage is TRBJ1-4, with D tentatively TRBD1 (5 bases). Trimming took off 4 bases at V and 6 bases at J, with 15 bases between the two ends. This CDR3 contains 15 residues. Looked up from germline, CDR1 is MNHEY and CDR2 is SVGAGI. The CDR3 is CASSWGVASHEKLFF. The CDR3 DNA sequence: TGTGCCAGCAGTTGGGGGGTCGCTTCACATGAAAAACTGTTTTTT.

This sequence joins TRBV7-9 and TRBJ2-3; the match to TRBD1 covers 11 bases. With 2 bases clipped from V and 1 base from J, the junction kept 8 bases outside the gene matches. Germline values: CDR1 SEHNR, CDR2 FQNEAQ (reference sequence). This CDR3 is built from 18 residues. Written as DNA, the CDR3 is TGTGCCAGCAGCTTATTTGGGACAGGGGGTTCCGGCACAGATACGCAGTATTTT. Translation gives CASSLFGTGGSGTDTQYF.

The chain employs TRBV28 and TRBJ2-2; 11 positions match TRBD1. CDR1 MDHEN and CDR2 SYDVKM come from the germline V gene. The ends lost 5 bases at V and 8 bases at J; junction bases unmatched: 10. This CDR3 is 16 amino acids long. DNA of the CDR3: TGTGCCAGCAGTACCTCGGACAGGGGGCTACGTGGGGAGCTGTTTTTT. Translation gives CASSTSDRGLRGELFF.

V is TRBV15 and J is TRBJ1-4, with D tentatively TRBD1 (5 bases). V was trimmed by 11 bases and J by 0 bases, leaving 16 bases between them. The CDR3 extends over 15 amino acids. Germline CDR1 reads LNHNV; CDR2 reads YYDKDF (reference sequence). The CDR3: CAASREIATNEKLFF. CDR3 nucleotide sequence: TGTGCCGCCTCCAGGGAGATCGCAACTAATGAAAAACTGTTTTTT.

The V gene is TRBV11-2, the J gene TRBJ2-3; D possibly corresponds to TRBD2 (6 bases). V lost 0 bases and J 3 bases, leaving 10 bases between the germline ends. This CDR3 has 15 amino acids. CDR1 SGHAT and CDR2 FQNNGV come from the germline V gene. This chain's CDR3 is CASSLDRTTTDTQYF. The CDR3 DNA follows: TGTGCCAGCAGCTTAGATCGGACTACTACAGATACGCAGTATTTT.

The chain employs TRBV6-5 and TRBJ2-7; D is ambiguous. This CDR3 spans 11 amino acids. The germline V gene has CDR1 MNHEY and CDR2 SVGAGI. The V end lost 5 bases, the J end lost 3 bases, and 5 bases lay between the germline ends. The CDR3 DNA is TGTGCCAGCAGTCAATTCTACGAGCAGTACTTC. The encoded protein is CASSQFYEQYF.